This T cell receptor beta chain derives from a study of T-cell reconstitution after alpha-beta-depleted transplantation in children. In this sample, this clonotype turned up a few times. Germline CDR1 is ENHRY and CDR2 is SYGVKD. The length of the CDR3 is 17 residues. V trimming: 2 bases; J trimming: 3 bases; junction bases outside the gene matches: 4. This sample's TCRbeta library carried unique molecular identifier barcodes. TCRdb used MiXCR to reprocess the PCR reads, holding one entry per CDR3 protein. The data show roughly 610,000 distinct CDR3 sequences, roughly a tenth seen once. J is TRBJ2-3 and V is TRBV10-3, with 14 nucleotides matching TRBD2. Source: PBMCs from the stem cell graft donor, taken from the stem cell graft. This receptor was obtained from a human donor who donated a stem cell graft to a child with acute myeloid leukemia. CDR3 residues: CAISETGTSGSTDTQYF. The CDR3 bases are TGTGCCATCAGTGAGACCGGGACTAGCGGGAGTACAGATACGCAGTATTTT.